Measured by frequency, the clone carrying this TCR beta chain is medium-sized. The antigen remains undetermined. Per the germline V gene, CDR1 is SGDLS and CDR2 is YYNGEE. CDR3 length: 15 amino acids. DNA is not recorded here. This sample stems from a study of synovial regulatory T cells in juvenile arthritis. The assay was immunoSEQ multiplex PCR, and TCRdb's table has in-frame clones only and misses some. Across about 2,100 clones, the top ten clones capture around a fifth of the sample. Each patient with active arthritis gave synovial fluid along with matched peripheral blood. Synovial Treg cells showed FOXP3 TSDR demethylation like blood Treg cells. General observations from the study: Synovial Teff and blood CPL repertoires partially overlapped with iaTreg TCR repertoires, which were largely patient-private.

The clonotype originates from a donor aged 2 to 35 with juvenile idiopathic arthritis. The chain recombines TRBV9 with TRBJ2-1; TCRdb picks TRBD1, but there is no DNA to check that call. Sample: Treg cells from the synovium. The CDR3 sequence: CASSSRGQGGNEQFF.